This T cell receptor (beta chain) was recorded in a study of T cell responses to AZD1222 COVID-19 vaccine. Study outcomes and limitations: Reports indicate that nearly half of spike-specific TCRs are directed at unmutated variant regions. At baseline, seropositivity was found in only a handful of AZD1222 recipients. Spike-specific TCR breadth and depth went up after people got two AZD1222 doses.

V dropped 5 bases and J dropped 1 base, with 13 bases sitting between them. CDR3 length: 14 amino acids. Germline V gene data show CDR1 as SGHDT and CDR2 as YYEEEE. In its sample, this clone was seen once. Antigen specificity is unknown. Repertoires were generated with immunoSEQ multiplex PCR, while TCRdb's copy carries only in-frame clones and drops some. This table has approximately 120,000 clones, around 90% appearing once. The origin of this receptor is an adult who received the AZD1222 COVID-19 vaccine. The sequencing used peripheral blood, collected 28 days after the second AZD1222 dose. The chain combines TRBV5-6 with TRBJ2-7; TRBD2 is a possible D gene (5 bases). This CDR3 is CASRSLTGSYEQYF. CDR3 in DNA: TGTGCCAGCAGATCCCTGACGGGGTCCTACGAGCAGTACTTC.